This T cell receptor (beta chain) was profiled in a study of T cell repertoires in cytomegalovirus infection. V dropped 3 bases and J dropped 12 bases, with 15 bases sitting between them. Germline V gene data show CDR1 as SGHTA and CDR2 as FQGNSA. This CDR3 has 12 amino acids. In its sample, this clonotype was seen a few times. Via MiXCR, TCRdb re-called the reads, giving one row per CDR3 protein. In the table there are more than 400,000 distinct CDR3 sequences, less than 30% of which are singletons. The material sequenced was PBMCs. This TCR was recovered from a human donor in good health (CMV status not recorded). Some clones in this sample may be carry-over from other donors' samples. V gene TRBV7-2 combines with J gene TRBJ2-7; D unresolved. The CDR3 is CASSFLSEPPYF. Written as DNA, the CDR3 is TGTGCCAGCAGCTTCCTCTCAGAACCTCCGTACTTC.